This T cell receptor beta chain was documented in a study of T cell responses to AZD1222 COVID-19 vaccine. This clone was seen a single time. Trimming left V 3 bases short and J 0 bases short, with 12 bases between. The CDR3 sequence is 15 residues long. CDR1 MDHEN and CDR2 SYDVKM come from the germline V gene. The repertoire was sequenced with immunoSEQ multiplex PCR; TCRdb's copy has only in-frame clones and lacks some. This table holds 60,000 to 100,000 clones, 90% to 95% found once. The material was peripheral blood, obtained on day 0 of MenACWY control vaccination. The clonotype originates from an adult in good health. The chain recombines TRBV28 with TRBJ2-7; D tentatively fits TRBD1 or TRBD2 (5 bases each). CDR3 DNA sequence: TGTGCCAGCAGTTTCCAGGGAGCGAGCTCCTACGAGCAGTACTTC. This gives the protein CASSFQGASSYEQYF.